This TCR beta chain stems from a study of T cells in Graves' hyperthyroidism and ophthalmopathy. TCR beta CDR3 regions were amplified from RNA. Carried out on the TCR CDR3, a first-round RT-PCR used the HTBI primer set. TCRdb reprocessed the multiplex PCR reads via MiXCR and lists one record per CDR3 protein. The sample shows 700,000 to 850,000 distinct CDR3 sequences, roughly a third of them seen only once. CDR3 length: 15 amino acids. The V segment lost 5 bases and the J segment 4 bases; nucleotides outside the gene matches: 10. The germline V gene encodes CDR1 PRHDT and CDR2 FYEKMQ (reference sequence).

This sequence originates from a woman in her thirties or forties with Graves' hyperthyroidism. The sequenced sample was blood. V gene TRBV13 combines with J gene TRBJ2-7, with TRBD2 identical over 8 bases. CDR3 nucleotides: TGTGCCAGCAGCCGAGGGGTAGCGGGATTGTACGAGCAGTACTTC. Translating it yields CASSRGVAGLYEQYF. Looking up the rest from reference TRBV13 and TRBJ2-7 gives the full variable domain: AAGVIQSPRHLIKEKRETATLKCYPIPRHDTVYWYQQGPGQDPQFLISFYEKMQSDKGSIPDRFSAQQFSDYHSELNMSSLELGDSALYFCASSRGVAGLYEQYFGPGTRLTVT.